This TCR beta chain is from a study of T cells in Graves' hyperthyroidism and ophthalmopathy. Study-level background: Staff took peripheral blood when the initial diagnosis was made, before any treatment began. Study conclusions and caveats: A model built on 13 V-J features separated ophthalmopathy from stable hyperthyroidism.

V lost 2 bases, J lost 5 bases, and 11 bases stayed unmatched. Germline V gene data show CDR1 as SNHLY and CDR2 as FYNNEI. CDR3 length equals 16 residues. Hyperthyroidism was newly diagnosed in patients aged 18 to 65 (duration under 2 months). Amplified TCR beta CDR3 regions derived from RNA transcripts. A set of HTBI primers served as the primers for a first-round RT-PCR of the TCR CDR3. One entry per CDR3 protein, called by TCRdb with MiXCR from the multiplex PCR reads. The table records under 400,000 distinct CDR3 sequences, around 14% of them present only once. This clonotype was seen repeatedly, ten times or more. Its antigen is unidentified.

The V and J genes are TRBV2 and TRBJ1-2; 7 positions agree with TRBD1. The sequence came from a woman under 30 with Graves' hyperthyroidism. Sequenced input: blood. In DNA, the CDR3 is TGTGCCAGCAGTGAATGGTCGGCAGGGGGTGGGTATGGCTACACCTTC. The encoded protein is CASSEWSAGGGYGYTF.